This TCR beta chain is drawn from a study of T-cell reconstitution after alpha-beta-depleted transplantation in children. TCRbeta library construction was performed incorporating unique molecular identifiers. Via MiXCR, TCRdb re-called the PCR reads, giving one row per CDR3 protein. The table has 300,000 to 400,000 distinct CDR3 sequences, around 15% seen once. In its sample, this clonotype was seen a few times. Its antigen is unidentified. Whole-study results and caveats: There were reportedly several hundred expanded graft clones from which alpha-beta T cells came about two months after transplant. Among T cells one year after transplant, newly produced cells accounted for most counts and diversity. The study traced high day-60 TCRbeta diversity in some patients to surviving recipient T cells and thymic progenitors.

The material sequenced was PBMCs, mostly from graft donor cells, taken 360 days after TCRalphabeta/CD19-depleted stem cell transplant. The clonotype originates from a male patient aged 2 to 10 who had a stem cell transplant for acute lymphoblastic leukemia, so the T cells may come from the graft donor.

The CDR3 nucleotides read TGTGCCACCAGCAGATACTCGGCTAGCGGGAGGGCCGTATTCACAGATACGCAGTATTTT. Residues: CATSRYSASGRAVFTDTQYF. The rearrangement joins TRBV15 to TRBJ2-3, with 12 bases identical to TRBD2. The CDR3 contains 20 residues. Germline loops: CDR1 LNHNV, CDR2 YYDKDF (reference sequence). With 2 bases clipped from V and 2 bases from J, the junction kept 14 bases outside the gene matches.